Here is one TCR beta chain with its context. Its specificity is not known. As every portion of the isolated RNA was reverse transcribed, the sequencing read expressed TCRB transcripts. The repertoire was sequenced with immunoSEQ multiplex PCR; TCRdb's copy has only in-frame clones and lacks some. The sample includes roughly 330,000 clones, about 11% of them seen just once. These data originate in a study of beta chain features in type 1 diabetes. Study results and caveats: Patients with type 1 diabetes showed fewer VDJ junction insertions and more deletions.

J was trimmed by 6 bases and V by 6 bases; bases with no gene match: 1. The CDR3 contains 13 residues. Germline values: CDR1 SQVTM, CDR2 ANQGSEA. Input material: naive CD4+ T cells from blood. The clonotype was recovered from a woman aged 25 to 39 in good health. The genes are TRBV29-1 and TRBJ2-2, with 13 bases that match TRBD2. DNA of the CDR3: TGCAGCGTCGGACTAGCGGGAGCCGGGGAGCTGTTTTTT. This translates into CSVGLAGAGELFF.